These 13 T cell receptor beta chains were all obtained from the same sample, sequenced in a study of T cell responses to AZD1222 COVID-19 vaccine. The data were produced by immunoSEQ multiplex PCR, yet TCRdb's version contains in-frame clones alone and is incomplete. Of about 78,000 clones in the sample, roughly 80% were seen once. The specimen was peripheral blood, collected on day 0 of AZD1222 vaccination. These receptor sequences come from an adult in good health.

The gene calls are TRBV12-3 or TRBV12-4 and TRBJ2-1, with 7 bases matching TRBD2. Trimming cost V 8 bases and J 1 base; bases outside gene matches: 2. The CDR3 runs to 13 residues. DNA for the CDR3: TGTGCCAGCGGGGGGGTTTCCTACAATGAGCAGTTCTTC. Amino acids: CASGGVSYNEQFF.

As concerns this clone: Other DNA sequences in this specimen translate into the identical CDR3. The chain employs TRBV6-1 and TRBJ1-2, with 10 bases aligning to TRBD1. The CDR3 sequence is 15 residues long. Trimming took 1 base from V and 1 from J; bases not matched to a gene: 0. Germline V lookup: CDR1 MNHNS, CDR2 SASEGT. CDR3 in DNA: TGTGCCAGCAGTGAAGGGACAGGGGGTAACTATGGCTACACCTTC. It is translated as CASSEGTGGNYGYTF.

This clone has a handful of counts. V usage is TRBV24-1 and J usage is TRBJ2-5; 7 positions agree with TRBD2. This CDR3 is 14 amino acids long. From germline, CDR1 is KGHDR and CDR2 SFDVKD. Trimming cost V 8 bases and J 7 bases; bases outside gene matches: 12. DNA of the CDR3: TGTGCCACCATTCGACTAGCTACCATTGGGACCCAGTACTTC. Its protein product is CATIRLATIGTQYF.

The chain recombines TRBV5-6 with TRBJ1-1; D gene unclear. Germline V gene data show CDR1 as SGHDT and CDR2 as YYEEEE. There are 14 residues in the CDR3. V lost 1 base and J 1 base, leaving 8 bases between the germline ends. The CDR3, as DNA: TGTGCCAGCAGCTTGACGCACACGAACACTGAAGCTTTCTTT. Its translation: CASSLTHTNTEAFF.

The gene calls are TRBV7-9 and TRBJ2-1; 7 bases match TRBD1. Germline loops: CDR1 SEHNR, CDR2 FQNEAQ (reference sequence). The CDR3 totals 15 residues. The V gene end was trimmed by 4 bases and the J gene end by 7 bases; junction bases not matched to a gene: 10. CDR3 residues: CASSYTGAMGNEQFF. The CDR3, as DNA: TGTGCCAGCAGCTATACAGGGGCGATGGGGAATGAGCAGTTCTTC.

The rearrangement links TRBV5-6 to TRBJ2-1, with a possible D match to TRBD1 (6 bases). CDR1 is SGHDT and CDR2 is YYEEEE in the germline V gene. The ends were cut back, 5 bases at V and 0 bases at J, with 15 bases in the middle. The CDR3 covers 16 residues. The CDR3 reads CASRTVVTGSYNEQFF. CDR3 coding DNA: TGTGCCAGCAGGACGGTGGTGACAGGCTCCTACAATGAGCAGTTCTTC.

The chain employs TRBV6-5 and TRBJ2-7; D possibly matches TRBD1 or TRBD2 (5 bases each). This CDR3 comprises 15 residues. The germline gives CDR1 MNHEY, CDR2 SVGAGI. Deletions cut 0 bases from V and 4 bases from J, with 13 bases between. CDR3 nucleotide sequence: TGTGCCAGCAGTTACTCGGGGGACGGCCAGTACGAGCAGTACTTC. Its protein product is CASSYSGDGQYEQYF.

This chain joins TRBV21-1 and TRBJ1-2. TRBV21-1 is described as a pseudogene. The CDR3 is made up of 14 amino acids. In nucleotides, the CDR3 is TGTGCCAGCAGCTCCAAAGACGGGGTATGCGGCTACACCTTC. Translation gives CASSSKDGVCGYTF.

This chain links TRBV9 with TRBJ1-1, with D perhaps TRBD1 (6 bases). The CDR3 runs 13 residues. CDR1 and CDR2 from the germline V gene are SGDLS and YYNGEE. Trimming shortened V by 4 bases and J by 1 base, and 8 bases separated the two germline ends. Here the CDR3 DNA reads TGTGCCAGCAGCCAGGGACAGAACACTGAAGCTTTCTTT. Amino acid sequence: CASSQGQNTEAFF.

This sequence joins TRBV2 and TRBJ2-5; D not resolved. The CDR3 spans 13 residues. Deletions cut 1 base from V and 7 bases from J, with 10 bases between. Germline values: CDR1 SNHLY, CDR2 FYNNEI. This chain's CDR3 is CASSEGLVVTQYF. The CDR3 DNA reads TGTGCCAGCAGTGAAGGTCTAGTGGTGACCCAGTACTTC.

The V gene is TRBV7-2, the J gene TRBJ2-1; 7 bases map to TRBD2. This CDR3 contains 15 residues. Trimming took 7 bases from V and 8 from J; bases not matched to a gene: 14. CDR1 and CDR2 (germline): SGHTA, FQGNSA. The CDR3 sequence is CASNPQGGREHEQFF. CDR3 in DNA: TGTGCCAGCAACCCGCAGGGCGGGAGAGAACATGAGCAGTTCTTC.

The CDR3 coding sequence is TGTGCCAGCAGCCCCGGGGAAGGGGGCAATTTAAACACAGATACGCAGTATTTT. The encoded protein is CASSPGEGGNLNTDTQYF. V usage is TRBV11-2 and J usage is TRBJ2-3; 7 bases map to TRBD1. Per germline, CDR1 SGHAT and CDR2 FQNNGV. The ends lost 5 bases at V and 2 bases at J; junction bases unmatched: 16. The CDR3 runs to 18 residues.

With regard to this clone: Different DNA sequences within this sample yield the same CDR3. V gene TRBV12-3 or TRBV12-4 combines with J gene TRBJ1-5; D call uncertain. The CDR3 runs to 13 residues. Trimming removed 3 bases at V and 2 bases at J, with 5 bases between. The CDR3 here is CASSFGGNQPQHF. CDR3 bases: TGTGCCAGCAGTTTTGGTGGCAATCAGCCCCAGCATTTT.